Listed below are T cell receptor beta chains from one sample, sequenced in a study of blood T cell repertoires in COVID-19. The repertoire was sequenced with immunoSEQ multiplex PCR; TCRdb's copy has only in-frame clones and lacks some. Seen here are approximately 110,000 clones, around 80% observed once, and the top ten hold 7% to 9.5%. Source material: peripheral blood. Source of these receptors: a woman older than 75 with active or convalescent COVID-19. Both conserved end residues are trimmed from each CDR3.

TRBJ2-1 TRBV7-7 ASSLSPPTISYNEQF
TRBJ1-5 TRBV27 ASGLGRQGRRNQPQH
TRBJ1-2 TRBV30 AWRLTVNYGYT
TRBJ2-1 TRBV19 ASSIDRGGEQF
TRBJ2-2 TRBV19 ASTPTDRVGTGELF
TRBJ1-1 TRBV5-6 ASSPLSAIQGR
TRBJ2-3 TRBV7-2 ASSSGTSTDTQY
TRBJ1-2 TRBV15 ATSFPGGDGYT
TRBJ2-3 TRBV10-3 ATGGLALTDTQY
TRBJ2-7 TRBV7-9 ASSLVTSGRAAEDSKY
TRBJ2-5 TRBV7-9 ASSFPGEETQY
TRBJ2-7 TRBV10-3 ANQRDGTYEQY
TRBJ1-1 TRBV2 ASRARAGQVNTEAF
TRBJ2-6 TRBV5-1 ASSPTQGAGANVLT
TRBJ1-1 TRBV19 ASSIGHLNTEAF
TRBJ1-5 TRBV19 ASSIRGVGNQPQH
TRBJ2-5 TRBV3-1/TRBV3-2 ASSQVARGETQY
TRBJ2-5 TRBV29-1 STTAGGWETQY
TRBJ2-2 TRBV27 ASSLSRALNTGELF
TRBJ1-5 TRBV28 ASSLSGGGPQPQH
TRBJ1-4 TRBV3-1/TRBV3-2 ASSQDWDRELF
TRBJ1-1 TRBV19 ASGDSYMNTEAF
TRBJ2-3 TRBV2 ASSAWGVQDTQY
TRBJ2-1 TRBV10-3 AISRLAGEGNEQF
TRBJ2-7 TRBV3-1/TRBV3-2 ASSHLAGGGYEQY
TRBJ1-3 TRBV9 ASSALGGPGNTIY
TRBJ2-7 TRBV28 ASSFSAGGPYEQY